Below, 3 T cell receptor beta chains from the same sample are listed, as sequenced in a study of molecular identifiers for immune sequencing clone quantification. TCRdb reprocessed the PCR reads via MiXCR and lists one record per CDR3 protein. Among about 40,000 distinct CDR3 sequences listed, 20% to 25% were seen once. The sample was naive CD8+ T cells from blood, with Jurkat cell RNA spiked in. Specified subset: FACS-sorted CD8+CD4-CCR7+CD45RA+ naive T cells. These receptors came from a human donor in good health. Some libraries in this study had Jurkat cell RNA spiked in.

The chain combines TRBV6-7 with TRBJ2-3; 7 bases match TRBD1. TRBV6-7 is annotated as an ORF whose role is uncertain. J gave up 5 bases and V 6 bases, and 14 bases lay outside the gene matches. This CDR3 spans 16 amino acids. Here the CDR3 reads CASSDRVSGFGDTQYF. The CDR3 DNA is TGTGCCAGCAGCGACAGGGTCTCAGGTTTTGGAGATACGCAGTATTTT.

The CDR3, as DNA: TGTGCCCGCACTTGGGAGGGGGGTTTTCTAGCGGGGGTCGAGACCCAGTACTTC. Translating gives CARTWEGGFLAGVETQYF. The chain carries TRBV7-2 and TRBJ2-5; 10 nucleotides agree with TRBD2. The V segment lost 11 bases and the J segment 5 bases; nucleotides outside the gene matches: 23. The CDR3 runs 18 residues. From germline, CDR1 is SGHTA and CDR2 FQGNSA.

This clonotype has ten or more counts. The chain uses TRBV4-2 and TRBJ2-6; D perhaps matches TRBD1 (5 bases). V lost 0 bases and J 2 bases, leaving 11 bases between the germline ends. Germline CDR1 and CDR2: LGHNA and YNFKEQ. The CDR3 has 17 residues. CDR3 in DNA: TGTGCCAGCAGCCAAGAGGAAACAGGTGCTGGGGCCAACGTCCTGACTTTC. As protein: CASSQEETGAGANVLTF.